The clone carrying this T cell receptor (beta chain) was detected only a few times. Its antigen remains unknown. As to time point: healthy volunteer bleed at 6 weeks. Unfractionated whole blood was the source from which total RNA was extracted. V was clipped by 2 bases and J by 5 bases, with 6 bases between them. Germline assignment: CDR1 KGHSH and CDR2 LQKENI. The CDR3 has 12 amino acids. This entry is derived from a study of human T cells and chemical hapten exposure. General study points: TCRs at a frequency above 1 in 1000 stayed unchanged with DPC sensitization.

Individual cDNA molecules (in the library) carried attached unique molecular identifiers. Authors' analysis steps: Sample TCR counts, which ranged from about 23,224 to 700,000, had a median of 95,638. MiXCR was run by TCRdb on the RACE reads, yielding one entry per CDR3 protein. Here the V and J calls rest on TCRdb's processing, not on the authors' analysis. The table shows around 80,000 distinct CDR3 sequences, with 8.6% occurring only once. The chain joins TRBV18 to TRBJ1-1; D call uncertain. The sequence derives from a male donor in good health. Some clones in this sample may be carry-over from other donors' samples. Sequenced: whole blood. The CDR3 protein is CASSPTGTEAFF. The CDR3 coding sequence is TGTGCCAGCTCACCAACGGGGACTGAAGCTTTCTTT.